The 22 T cell receptor beta chains given below trace back to one sample, sequenced in a study of CD8 T cells in ankylosing spondylitis. One entry per CDR3 protein results from TCRdb running MiXCR on the 5' RACE reads. The data contain 230,000 or so distinct CDR3 sequences, 15% to 20% of them singletons. The sequencing input was blood, either unsorted or a sorted T cell fraction (not recorded which). The receptor set was obtained from a male donor with ankylosing spondylitis or in good health (not recorded which).

This clonotype was seen at least ten times. The genes are TRBV15 and TRBJ1-6; D not certain. Germline V gene data show CDR1 as LNHNV and CDR2 as YYDKDF (reference sequence). The V gene lost 0 bases and the J gene lost 7 bases, with 7 bases spanning the gap. The CDR3 has 14 residues. In DNA, the CDR3 is TGTGCCACCAGCAGAGAACGCGGCAATTCACCCCTCCACTTT. Its translation: CATSRERGNSPLHF.

The chain employs TRBV5-5 and TRBJ2-7; D call uncertain. Between the trimmed V and J ends, which lost 0 bases and 0 bases, there was a span of 10 bases. This CDR3 has 15 amino acids. Per the germline V gene, CDR1 is SGHKS and CDR2 is YYEKEE (reference sequence). The CDR3, as DNA: TGTGCCAGCAGCTTGGGTACCCACAGCTCCTACGAGCAGTACTTC. Its translation: CASSLGTHSSYEQYF.

This chain links TRBV6-1 with TRBJ1-1, with D hard to call. The CDR3 runs 9 residues. Germline values: CDR1 MNHNS, CDR2 SASEGT. Deletions cut 2 bases from V and 11 bases from J, with 3 bases between. The CDR3 protein is CASSEWAFF. The CDR3 coding sequence is TGTGCCAGCAGTGAATGGGCTTTCTTT.

The rearrangement uses TRBV7-2 and TRBJ2-5; D is possibly TRBD2 (6 bases). The CDR3 consists of 17 residues. The V gene lost 0 bases and the J gene lost 1 base, with 15 bases spanning the gap. The germline V gene encodes CDR1 SGHTA and CDR2 FQGNSA. CDR3 sequence (DNA): TGTGCCAGCAGCTTAGCGGGAGGATTAGTCCCCCAAGAGACCCAGTACTTC. Its protein product is CASSLAGGLVPQETQYF. The variable domain in full, with the rest retrieved from reference TRBV7-2 and TRBJ2-5, is GAGVSQSPSNKVTEKGKDVELRCDPISGHTALYWYRQSLGQGLEFLIYFQGNSAPDKSGLPSDRFSAERTGGSVSTLTIQRTQQEDSAVYLCASSLAGGLVPQETQYFGPGTRLLVL.

V is TRBV28 and J is TRBJ1-4; TRBD1 agrees at 9 bases. The V gene end was trimmed by 6 bases and the J gene end by 7 bases; junction bases not matched to a gene: 9. Germline lookup yields CDR1 MDHEN and CDR2 SYDVKM. This CDR3 region has 15 residues. CDR3 sequence: CASSFIQGAVEKLFF. The CDR3 region has the DNA TGTGCCAGCAGCTTCATACAGGGGGCGGTTGAAAAACTGTTTTTT.

The table lists this clonotype with a few counts. The chain employs TRBV6-4 and TRBJ2-3; D tentatively reads TRBD1 or TRBD2 (5 bases each). The CDR3 contains 12 residues. CDR1 is MRHNA, CDR2 SNTAGT, per germline. V dropped 0 bases and J dropped 13 bases, with 11 bases sitting between them. For the CDR3, the DNA is TGTGCCAGCAGTGACTCGTGGGGGATCAAGTATTTT. This translates into CASSDSWGIKYF.

This clonotype has ten or more counts. The CDR3 bases are TGTGCCACCAGTGATAGTTCTATGAGCTCCTACAATGAGCAGTTCTTC. Translating gives CATSDSSMSSYNEQFF. The rearrangement joins TRBV24-1 to TRBJ2-1; D is ambiguous. The CDR3 runs to 16 residues. Germline V CDR1 and CDR2: KGHDR, SFDVKD. V was clipped by 3 bases and J by 0 bases, with 11 bases between them.

This clonotype was detected many times. This chain uses TRBV7-3 with TRBJ2-3; the D gene is possibly TRBD2 (5 bases). The CDR3 contains 15 residues. V was cut by 5 bases and J by 8 bases, with 20 bases left in between. The germline gives CDR1 SGHTA, CDR2 FQGTGA. For the CDR3, the DNA is TGTGCCAGCAGCCCCAATGGGCTAGCCCGGGGTACGCAGTATTTT. Its translation is CASSPNGLARGTQYF. Complete variable domain (other parts from reference TRBV7-3 and TRBJ2-3): GAGVSQTPSNKVTEKGKYVELRCDPISGHTALYWYRQSLGQGPEFLIYFQGTGAADDSGLPNDRFFAVRPEGSVSTLKIQRTERGDSAVYLCASSPNGLARGTQYFGPGTRLTVL.

This rearrangement joins TRBV4-1 to TRBJ2-7; either TRBD1 or TRBD2 may fit D (6 bases each). Germline values: CDR1 MGHRA, CDR2 YSYEKL. CDR3 length: 15 residues. The ends were cut back, 0 bases at V and 5 bases at J, with 14 bases in the middle. Written as DNA, the CDR3 is TGCGCCAGCAGCCAAGATAGGGTAGGGGGGCACGAGCAGTACTTC. This sequence encodes CASSQDRVGGHEQYF.

The chain joins TRBV7-9 to TRBJ2-3, with 7 positions matching TRBD2. This CDR3 spans 16 amino acids. Germline lookup yields CDR1 SEHNR and CDR2 FQNEAQ (reference sequence). J lost 1 base, V lost 5 bases, and 9 bases had no gene match. The CDR3 nucleotides are TGTGCCAGCAGCCCCTTCGGCGGGAGTGGCACAGATACGCAGTATTTT. As protein: CASSPFGGSGTDTQYF.

This clonotype was counted between two and nine times. The chain couples TRBV15 to TRBJ2-6; TRBD1 is a possible D gene (6 bases). Germline CDR1 reads LNHNV; CDR2 reads YYDKDF (reference sequence). The V and J ends lost 2 bases and 4 bases respectively, with 12 bases between them. The CDR3 length is 16 residues. The CDR3 reads CATSRPTGSGANVLTF. CDR3 nucleotide sequence: TGTGCCACCAGCAGACCCACAGGGTCCGGGGCCAACGTCCTGACTTTC.

A few counts support this clonotype. The CDR3 reads CASSLADGIDYGYTF. The CDR3 region has the DNA TGTGCCAGCAGTTTAGCAGACGGGATTGACTATGGCTACACCTTC. The chain links TRBV12-3 or TRBV12-4 to TRBJ1-2, with D uncertain. V was shortened by 0 bases and J by 3 bases, with 11 bases between the two germline ends. The CDR3 sequence is 15 residues long.

Only a few counts were recorded for this clonotype. This chain links TRBV19 with TRBJ2-1, with 7 bases that match TRBD2. The J segment lost 8 bases and the V segment lost 2 bases, leaving 9 bases of the junction unmatched. CDR1 is LNHDA, CDR2 SQIVND, per germline (reference sequence). This CDR3 is built from 15 residues. The chain's CDR3 is CASSILGLEEDEQFF. CDR3 in DNA: TGTGCCAGTAGTATATTAGGACTAGAGGAGGATGAGCAGTTCTTC.

The rearrangement joins TRBV12-3 or TRBV12-4 to TRBJ2-1; TRBD2 matches at 7 bases. There are 13 residues in the CDR3. Losses at the gene ends were 3 bases for V and 9 bases for J; bases not matched to a gene: 5. The CDR3 protein is CASSLSTGGEQFF. The CDR3 DNA follows: TGTGCCAGCAGTTTGTCGACGGGAGGTGAGCAGTTCTTC.

This clonotype occurred many times. The genes are TRBV5-1 and TRBJ2-5; D is undetermined. The length of the CDR3 is 14 residues. V dropped 0 bases and J dropped 1 base, with 7 bases sitting between them. CDR1 and CDR2 (germline): SGHRS, YFSETQ. The CDR3 loop reads CASSLELSQETQYF. For the CDR3, the DNA is TGCGCCAGCAGCTTGGAACTTTCCCAAGAGACCCAGTACTTC.

This clonotype has only a few counts. The chain combines TRBV6-6 with TRBJ1-1; D is ambiguous. The germline V and J ends were trimmed by 8 bases and 5 bases, with 9 bases remaining between them. The CDR3 consists of 11 residues. Per the germline V gene, CDR1 is MNHNY and CDR2 is SVGAGI (reference sequence). CDR3 in amino acids: CASVEETEAFF. CDR3 bases: TGTGCCAGCGTCGAGGAAACTGAAGCTTTCTTT.

This chain uses TRBV19 with TRBJ2-3; TRBD2 aligns across 9 bases. Per germline, CDR1 LNHDA and CDR2 SQIVND (reference sequence). The CDR3 contains 17 residues. J gave up 0 bases and V 5 bases, and 9 bases lay outside the gene matches. The CDR3 here is CASSLYTSGLSTDTQYF. The CDR3 DNA sequence: TGTGCCAGTAGTCTATATACTAGCGGGCTTAGCACAGATACGCAGTATTTT.

This clonotype was found many times. This chain uses TRBV28 with TRBJ2-7; D assignment may be TRBD1 or TRBD2 (7 bases each). CDR1 and CDR2 from the germline V gene are MDHEN and SYDVKM. V was pared by 5 bases and J by 4 bases, with 18 bases between. The CDR3 sequence is 15 residues long. The CDR3 region has the DNA TGTGCCAGCAGTCCCCTGCTGCAGGGGGGGTACGAGCAGTACTTC. Encoded protein: CASSPLLQGGYEQYF.

This clonotype has a handful of counts. The V call is TRBV7-9, the J call TRBJ2-3; no firm D call. There are 15 residues in the CDR3. Germline loops: CDR1 SEHNR, CDR2 FQNEAQ (reference sequence). Trimming cost V 3 bases and J 2 bases, with 12 bases left between them. The CDR3 spells CASSLLDTLTDTQYF. The CDR3 DNA sequence: TGTGCCAGCAGCTTGCTAGACACCCTCACAGATACGCAGTATTTT.

This chain links TRBV7-9 with TRBJ2-7; tentative D call: TRBD2 (5 bases). The CDR3 sequence is 14 residues long. The germline gives CDR1 SEHNR, CDR2 FQNEAQ (reference sequence). With 4 bases removed from V and 5 bases from J, the gap between germline ends came to 15 bases. CDR3 sequence reads: CASSSEILGHEQYF. CDR3 DNA: TGTGCCAGCAGCTCCGAAATACTAGGACACGAGCAGTACTTC. Full variable domain (missing parts from reference TRBV7-9 and TRBJ2-7): DTGVSQNPRHKITKRGQNVTFRCDPISEHNRLYWYRQTLGQGPEFLTYFQNEAQLEKSRLLSDRFSAERPKGSFSTLEIQRTEQGDSAMYLCASSSEILGHEQYFGPGTRLTVT.

In this sample, this clonotype turned up a few times. The genes are TRBV4-3 and TRBJ2-2, with D hard to call. From germline, CDR1 is LGHNA and CDR2 YSLEER. The ends were cut back, 0 bases at V and 4 bases at J, with 6 bases in the middle. The CDR3 is made up of 14 amino acids. CDR3 sequence reads: CASSQDKFTGELFF. In DNA, the CDR3 is TGCGCCAGCAGCCAAGATAAGTTCACCGGGGAGCTGTTTTTT.

This clonotype was detected ten times or more. The chain links TRBV29-1 to TRBJ2-2; D not resolved. There are 13 residues in the CDR3. Germline V gives CDR1 SQVTM, CDR2 ANQGSEA. V shed 0 bases and J shed 2 bases, with 4 bases lying between them. This CDR3 reads CSVEEGNTGELFF. CDR3 bases: TGCAGCGTTGAAGAGGGTAACACCGGGGAGCTGTTTTTT.